This T cell receptor (beta chain) originates from a study of T cell responses to AZD1222 COVID-19 vaccine (dated by TCRdb to about 2021). The study in broad terms: TCR sequencing was performed for roughly 250 trial participants, of whom about 200 were given two doses of AZD1222 and 26 were given two doses of MenACWY control vaccine. Trial participants were enrolled by age into 18-55, 56-69 and 70-plus year subgroups, with around 150, 28 and 57 TCR-sequenced participants respectively. Here is what the overall study found, with its caveats: Nearly half of unique spike-specific TCRs reportedly recognized epitopes outside regions mutated in the B.1.351 and B.1.1.7 variants. Participants were mostly white British and included more females than males, and it was suggested by the authors that clonal diversity may have been underestimated. In the small 56-69-year group, the increase in depth fell short of significance, most likely because of low power. No day 14 peak-response samples were available, so repertoires were characterized only after the peak T cell response. After two AZD1222 doses, both the breadth and the depth of spike-specific TCRs were significantly higher than at day 0 and than in MenACWY recipients. CD4 TCRs associated with the vaccine covered the entire spike protein, and the dominant responses were in regions 160-218 and 743-854. Conclusions about previously exposed vaccinees are limited, since just a handful of AZD1222 recipients were seropositive for SARS-CoV-2 at baseline.

The CDR3 regions of human TCRbeta chains were analyzed by immunosequencing. In the authors' own workflow: TCRs in the repertoires were matched against a reference library of SARS-CoV-2-specific TCRs that had been generated with the MIRA antigen-specificity platform. Breadth was defined as the fraction of unique TCRs that were SARS-CoV-2-associated, and depth was defined as the fraction of total T cells that were SARS-CoV-2-associated. Using the MIRA data, each spike-specific TCR was mapped to the spike region that the TCR reacts to and placed in a CD4 or CD8 class. Log10-transformed breadth and depth values were compared by one-way ANOVA with Sidak's multiple comparisons tests. Drawn from immuneACCESS, this table holds only the in-frame rearrangements with V and J called that TCRdb kept. Clones are partly lost; checked studies trace under half to an unresolved V gene and leave the rest unexplained. V and J calls and clone size are those listed in that table; D and trimming were worked out from the DNA. The sample has roughly 180,000 clones on record, approximately 87% of them singletons. Less than 3% of the sample rests with the top ten.

CDR1 SNHLY and CDR2 FYNNEI were looked up in the germline V gene. The trim is 3 bases for V and 4 bases for J, with a gap of 12 bases between the germline ends. CDR3 length: 14 amino acids, cysteine to phenylalanine. Only the CDR3 region is kept as DNA, spanning 42 bases read in frame from base 1. The time point tag for this specimen amounts to: baseline before first vaccination. Reading the label with the study, this specimen's treatment or condition is: meningococcal conjugate vaccine given as trial control. Samples from vaccinated people were obtained from the UK trials COV001 and COV002, which included a single-blind randomized controlled phase 2/3 trial of AZD1222 (ChAdOx1 nCoV-19) in healthy adults. For TCRbeta chain sequencing, PBMC samples were collected from trial participants at day 0 and at day 28 after the second dose. With respect to this clone: Its antigen is still unknown. No base-level quality is on record; no much larger clone is a single base apart.

In this chain, TRBV2 is recombined with TRBJ1-1, with the D gene not clear enough to name. The clonotype originates from an adult in good health. The input for sequencing was peripheral blood, taken on day 0 of MenACWY control vaccination. The DNA sequence follows: TGTGCCAGCAGTGAGGAGGGTCTGGGCACTGAAGCTTTCTTT. Translated, it gives CASSEEGLGTEAFF.